This T cell receptor (beta chain) was obtained from a study of spatial heterogeneity in lung cancer. Whole-study context: There were 75 or so donors, all of them untreated patients with early-stage non-small cell lung cancer.

Sample time point: blood at routine non-recurrence follow-up after resection. The authors sequenced whole RNA from tumor, nontumor lung or frozen PBMC without sorting. The CDR3 runs to 16 residues. J was trimmed by 4 bases and V by 2 bases; bases with no gene match: 7. The germline V gene encodes CDR1 MDHEN and CDR2 SYDVKM. TCRdb reanalysed the 5' RACE reads using MiXCR and keeps one entry per CDR3 protein. The sample lists roughly 70,000 distinct CDR3 sequences; approximately 9% were seen once. The sample in question was PBMCs, obtained at follow-up. This clonotype originated in a female donor with early-stage non-small cell lung cancer. The J gene is TRBJ1-4, the V gene TRBV28; TRBD1 aligns across 7 bases. CDR3 bases: TGTGCCAGCAGTTTAGGAGGGGGCGGTGGTAATGAAAAACTGTTTTTT. Amino acids: CASSLGGGGGNEKLFF.